The 16 T cell receptor beta chains listed next were all sequenced from one sample in a study of cytomegalovirus exposure and HLA in healthy donors. It was with 60 Vbeta and 13 Jbeta primers that the PCR ran. Some clones are missing from TCRdb's copy, which holds only in-frame ones; the method was immunoSEQ multiplex PCR. The sample yields 150,000 to 190,000 clones, about 75% seen once. The specimen was PBMCs. The receptors stem from a man between 18 and 35 years old in good health and CMV-seronegative.

V and J are TRBV7-9 and TRBJ2-1, with D possibly being TRBD2 (5 bases). V was pared by 1 base and J by 6 bases, with 13 bases between. This CDR3 spans 15 amino acids. Germline V gene sequence: CDR1 SEHNR, CDR2 FQNEAQ (reference sequence). This CDR3 is CASSLVQLRANEQFF. CDR3 bases: TGTGCCAGCAGCTTAGTTCAGCTGAGGGCCAATGAGCAGTTCTTC.

The gene calls are TRBV28 and TRBJ1-5; TRBD1 is a possible D gene (5 bases). CDR3 length: 13 amino acids. Trimming pared 8 bases from V and 3 bases from J, leaving 11 bases between. CDR1 is MDHEN, CDR2 SYDVKM, per germline. CDR3 protein: CASVGGINQPQHF. Written as DNA, the CDR3 is TGTGCCAGCGTCGGGGGTATCAATCAGCCCCAGCATTTT.

The chain recombines TRBV29-1 with TRBJ1-1, with D uncertain. The germline gives CDR1 SQVTM, CDR2 ANQGSEA. The CDR3 totals 15 residues. V was cut by 4 bases and J by 1 base, with 16 bases left in between. In DNA form, the CDR3 reads TGCAGCGTTGGGAGCGGTGGGTTAACGAACACTGAAGCTTTCTTT. Protein: CSVGSGGLTNTEAFF.

This clone has more than one count but fewer than ten. The V gene is TRBV5-8, the J gene TRBJ1-2; the match to TRBD1 covers 9 bases. The CDR3 runs 13 residues. Unmatched junction bases numbered 8, after V lost 7 bases and J lost 7 bases. The germline gives CDR1 SGHTS, CDR2 YDEGEE. In DNA form, the CDR3 reads TGTGCCAGCCATCCAACAGGGGGCCCTGGCTACACCTTC. It translates to CASHPTGGPGYTF.

The V and J genes are TRBV9 and TRBJ2-3; tentative D call: TRBD1 (6 bases). The V end lost 4 bases, the J end lost 4 bases, and 16 bases lay between the germline ends. This CDR3 comprises 15 residues. CDR1 and CDR2 from the germline V gene are SGDLS and YYNGEE. CDR3 sequence: CASSLTGFKADTQYF. DNA of the CDR3: TGTGCCAGCAGCTTAACAGGGTTCAAGGCAGATACGCAGTATTTT.

This clone has ten or more counts. The V call is TRBV7-9, the J call TRBJ1-3, with unresolved D. The CDR3 has 14 residues. The V end was cut by 7 bases, the J end by 0 bases, with 10 bases between. Germline V gives CDR1 SEHNR, CDR2 FQNEAQ (reference sequence). The CDR3: CASILLSSGNTIYF. The CDR3 DNA follows: TGTGCCAGCATCCTCTTGAGCTCTGGAAACACCATATATTTT.

The genes are TRBV10-2 and TRBJ2-4; D is perhaps TRBD2 (5 bases). The CDR3 has 15 amino acids. Trimming cost V 4 bases and J 0 bases, with 10 bases left between them. Per germline, CDR1 WSHSY and CDR2 SAAADI. CDR3 sequence reads: CASSVGDIAKNIQYF. DNA for the CDR3: TGCGCCAGCAGTGTGGGAGATATAGCCAAAAACATTCAGTACTTC.

V and J are TRBV4-3 and TRBJ2-7; the match to TRBD2 covers 7 bases. Germline CDR1 reads LGHNA; CDR2 reads YSLEER. Trimming at V came to 3 bases and at J to 2 bases, leaving 7 bases not matched to a gene. The CDR3 covers 15 residues. CDR3 bases: TGCGCCAGCAGCCATCGTGGGGGGACTACCTACGAGCAGTACTTC. It is translated as CASSHRGGTTYEQYF.

The rearrangement uses TRBV5-8 and TRBJ1-1; D is possibly TRBD1 (5 bases). Deletions cut 10 bases from V and 5 bases from J, with 24 bases between. There are 15 residues in the CDR3. Germline-derived CDR1 and CDR2 are SGHTS and YDEGEE. CDR3 DNA sequence: TGTGCCGGAACGTTTCGGGGACTAGGGCTAACTGAAGCTTTCTTT. Protein product: CAGTFRGLGLTEAFF.

The chain carries TRBV5-8 and TRBJ2-1; D may be TRBD2 (6 bases). This CDR3 has 16 amino acids. V lost 7 bases and J lost 2, with 19 bases in between. Germline V CDR1 and CDR2: SGHTS, YDEGEE. CDR3 DNA sequence: TGTGCCAGCGGGTCCCCGAGCGGGTCGGCCTACAATGAGCAGTTCTTC. As protein: CASGSPSGSAYNEQFF.

V and J are TRBV2 and TRBJ2-3, with TRBD1 matching over 7 bases. CDR1 and CDR2 (germline): SNHLY, FYNNEI. V lost 7 bases, J lost 4 bases, and 11 bases stayed unmatched. The CDR3 consists of 15 residues. CDR3 loop: CASKSGTVGSDTQYF. DNA for the CDR3: TGTGCCAGCAAGTCCGGGACAGTCGGATCAGATACGCAGTATTTT.

The CDR3 bases are TGTGCCAGTACCGGACAGGGAACTTCAAGTGGCTACACCTTC. Protein product: CASTGQGTSSGYTF. The chain joins TRBV19 to TRBJ1-2, with 8 nucleotides matching TRBD1. Germline values: CDR1 LNHDA, CDR2 SQIVND (reference sequence). J was trimmed by 7 bases and V by 7 bases; bases with no gene match: 11. The CDR3 is 14 residues long.

The V call is TRBV7-8, the J call TRBJ1-6; possibly TRBD1 for D (6 bases). Germline-derived CDR1 and CDR2 are SGHVS and FQNEAQ. The CDR3 loop spans 15 amino acids. The V end lost 7 bases, the J end lost 9 bases, and 19 bases lay between the germline ends. CDR3: CASTQTSGGGSPLHF. The CDR3 DNA sequence: TGTGCCAGCACCCAAACGTCGGGGGGCGGTTCACCCCTCCACTTT.

This chain links TRBV14 with TRBJ1-1; TRBD1 agrees at 7 bases. CDR1 is SGHDN and CDR2 is FVKESK in the germline V gene. This CDR3 contains 15 residues. Unmatched junction bases numbered 9, after V lost 6 bases and J lost 2 bases. CDR3 DNA sequence: TGTGCCAGCAGGCGAACGACAGGGTATAACACTGAAGCTTTCTTT. Protein sequence: CASRRTTGYNTEAFF.

The genes are TRBV2 and TRBJ2-5; D perhaps matches TRBD2 (5 bases). Trimming stripped 6 bases from V and 1 base from J, with 9 bases between. Per germline, CDR1 SNHLY and CDR2 FYNNEI. This CDR3 is 13 amino acids long. CDR3 bases: TGTGCCAGCAGGGGCAGCGGCCAAGAGACCCAGTACTTC. Translation: CASRGSGQETQYF.

The J gene is TRBJ2-1, the V gene TRBV6-5; D ambiguous. The CDR3 extends over 15 amino acids. Trimming removed 3 bases at V and 6 bases at J, with 15 bases between. Germline loops: CDR1 MNHEY, CDR2 SVGAGI. CDR3 DNA: TGTGCCAGCAGTTATCGCGCACGGGTGGTCAATGAGCAGTTCTTC. This sequence encodes CASSYRARVVNEQFF.